This entry features one T cell receptor beta chain sequence. As handled by the study authors: Reference gene primer amplification gave estimated nucleated cell counts. Data came from immunoSEQ multiplex PCR; TCRdb stores just in-frame clones and leaves some out. Clone size and the V and J calls come from that table; the DNA yielded D and trimming. The sample contains about 200,000 clones, around 85% of which appear only once. This sample was included in a study of blood T cell repertoires in COVID-19. The CDR3 loop spans 15 amino acids. Germline CDR1 and CDR2: MNHEY and SMNVEV (reference sequence). Trimming left V 0 bases short and J 4 bases short, with 13 bases between. Recruitment covered under 25 US areas and drew participants whose ages spanned roughly 18 to 90 years. Allocation to cohorts depended on clinical history reported by the participants.

J is TRBJ2-7 and V is TRBV27, with D maybe TRBD1 (6 bases). Input material: PBMCs or T cells enriched from blood (not recorded which). The TCR sequence derives from a woman aged 40 to 50 with acute COVID-19. CDR3 in amino acids: CASSLSVRGSYEQYF. The CDR3 region has the DNA TGTGCCAGCAGTTTATCTGTGAGGGGGTCATACGAGCAGTACTTC.